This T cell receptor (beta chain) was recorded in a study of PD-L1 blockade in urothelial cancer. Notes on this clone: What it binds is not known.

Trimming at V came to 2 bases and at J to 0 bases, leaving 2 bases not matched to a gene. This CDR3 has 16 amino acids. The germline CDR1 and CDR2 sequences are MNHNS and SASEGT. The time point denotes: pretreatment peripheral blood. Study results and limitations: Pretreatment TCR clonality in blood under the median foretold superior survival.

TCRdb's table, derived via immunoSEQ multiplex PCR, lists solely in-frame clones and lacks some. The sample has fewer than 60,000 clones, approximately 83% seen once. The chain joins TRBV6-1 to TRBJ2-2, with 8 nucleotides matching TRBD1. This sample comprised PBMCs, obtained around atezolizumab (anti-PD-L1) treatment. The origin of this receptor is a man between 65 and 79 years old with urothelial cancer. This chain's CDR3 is CASSEPDRANTGELFF. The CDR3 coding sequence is TGTGCCAGCAGTGAACCGGACAGGGCGAACACCGGGGAGCTGTTTTTT.